This T cell receptor (beta chain) was retrieved from a study of regulatory T cells in long-lasting Graves disease. Study-wide points: With approximately 3,000 shared public clonotypes, persistent patients exceeded new patients, who shared 966.

The CDR3 loop spans 14 amino acids. Germline loops: CDR1 LNHDA, CDR2 SQIVND (reference sequence). The V gene end was trimmed by 8 bases and the J gene end by 0 bases; junction bases not matched to a gene: 4. Points on this clonotype: Its cognate antigen is unknown.

Arm-PCR with iRepertoire HTBI primers amplified the CDR3 regions for these TCR beta libraries. TCRdb reanalysed the multiplex PCR reads using MiXCR and keeps one entry per CDR3 protein. The profile covers 400,000 to 550,000 distinct CDR3 sequences, with about 15% appearing a single time and around 15% taken by the ten largest. Sample time point: newly diagnosed GD, antithyroid drugs for less than 3 months. PBMC RNA was the source of the TCR library. A further study also used this sample, focusing on T cells in Graves' hyperthyroidism and ophthalmopathy.

The clonotype originates from a woman aged 30 to 39 with Graves disease. The chain employs TRBV19 and TRBJ2-7; 10 bases match TRBD1. The material was peripheral blood mononuclear cells (PBMCs), obtained at new diagnosis, from a patient treated with antithyroid drugs. The CDR3: CASGRDRGSYEQYF. The DNA for the CDR3 is TGTGCCAGTGGAAGGGACAGGGGCTCCTACGAGCAGTACTTC. The full variable domain, its missing parts supplied by reference TRBV19 and TRBJ2-7, is DGGITQSPKYLFRKEGQNVTLSCEQNLNHDAMYWYRQDPGQGLRLIYYSQIVNDFQKGDIAEGYSVSREKKESFPLTVTSAQKNPTAFYLCASGRDRGSYEQYFGPGTRLTVT.